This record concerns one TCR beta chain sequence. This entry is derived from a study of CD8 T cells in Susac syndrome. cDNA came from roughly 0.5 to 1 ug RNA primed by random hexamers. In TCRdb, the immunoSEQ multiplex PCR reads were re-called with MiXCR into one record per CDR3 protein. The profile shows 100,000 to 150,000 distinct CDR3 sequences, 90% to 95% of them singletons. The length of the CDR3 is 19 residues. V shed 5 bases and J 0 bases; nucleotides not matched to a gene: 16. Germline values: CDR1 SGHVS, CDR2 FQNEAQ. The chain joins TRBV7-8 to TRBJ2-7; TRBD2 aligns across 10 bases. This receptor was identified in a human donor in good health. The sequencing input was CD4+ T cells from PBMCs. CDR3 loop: CASSPRTSGPFFLSYEQYF. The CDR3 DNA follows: TGTGCCAGCAGCCCACGGACTAGCGGCCCCTTTTTCCTCTCCTACGAGCAGTACTTC.